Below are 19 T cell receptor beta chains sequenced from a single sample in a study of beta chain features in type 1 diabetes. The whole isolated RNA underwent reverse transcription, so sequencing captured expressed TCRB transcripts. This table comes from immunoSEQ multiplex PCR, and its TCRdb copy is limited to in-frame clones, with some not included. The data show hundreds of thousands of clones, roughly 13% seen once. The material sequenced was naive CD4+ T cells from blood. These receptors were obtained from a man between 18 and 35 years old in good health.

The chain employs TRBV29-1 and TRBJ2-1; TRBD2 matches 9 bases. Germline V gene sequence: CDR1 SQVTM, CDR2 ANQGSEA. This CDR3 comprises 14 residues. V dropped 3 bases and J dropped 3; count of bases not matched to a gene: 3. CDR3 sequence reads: CSVEAGGFYNEQFF. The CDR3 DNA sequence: TGCAGCGTTGAGGCGGGGGGGTTCTACAATGAGCAGTTCTTC.

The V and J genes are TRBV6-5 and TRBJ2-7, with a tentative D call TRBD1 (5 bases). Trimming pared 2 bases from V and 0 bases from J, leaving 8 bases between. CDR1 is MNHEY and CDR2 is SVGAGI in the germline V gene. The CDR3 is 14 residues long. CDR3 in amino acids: CASSYAGISYEQYF. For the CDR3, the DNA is TGTGCCAGCAGTTACGCAGGGATCTCCTACGAGCAGTACTTC.

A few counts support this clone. In nucleotides, the CDR3 is TGTGCCAGCAGCCAAGACTTTGGAGAACTTCTATACGAGCAGTACTTC. Its translation is CASSQDFGELLYEQYF. The V and J genes are TRBV4-2 and TRBJ2-7, with D hard to call. CDR1 and CDR2 from the germline V gene are LGHNA and YNFKEQ. CDR3 length: 16 amino acids. The V gene lost 0 bases and the J gene lost 4 bases, with 16 bases spanning the gap.

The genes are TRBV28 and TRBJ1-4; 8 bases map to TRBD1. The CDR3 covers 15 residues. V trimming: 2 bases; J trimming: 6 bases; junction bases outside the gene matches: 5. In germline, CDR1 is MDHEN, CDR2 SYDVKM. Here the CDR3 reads CASSLITGGYEKLFF. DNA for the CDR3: TGTGCCAGCAGTTTAATAACAGGGGGTTATGAAAAACTGTTTTTT.

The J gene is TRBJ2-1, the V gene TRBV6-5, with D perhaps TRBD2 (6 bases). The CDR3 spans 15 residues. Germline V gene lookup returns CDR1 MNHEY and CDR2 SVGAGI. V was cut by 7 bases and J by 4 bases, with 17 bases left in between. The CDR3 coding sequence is TGTGCCAGCACTCGGGACTGGGGGGTTTACAATGAGCAGTTCTTC. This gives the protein CASTRDWGVYNEQFF.

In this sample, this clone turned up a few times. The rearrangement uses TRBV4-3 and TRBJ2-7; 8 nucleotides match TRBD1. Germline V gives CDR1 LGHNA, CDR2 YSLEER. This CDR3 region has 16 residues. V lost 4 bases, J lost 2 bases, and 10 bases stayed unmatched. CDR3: CASSLDLGTGTYEQYF. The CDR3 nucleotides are TGCGCCAGCAGCCTAGACCTGGGGACAGGAACCTACGAGCAGTACTTC.

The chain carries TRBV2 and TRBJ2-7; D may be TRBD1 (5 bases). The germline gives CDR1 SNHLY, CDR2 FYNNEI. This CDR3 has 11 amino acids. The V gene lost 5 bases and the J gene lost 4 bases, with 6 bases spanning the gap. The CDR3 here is CASSTGYEQYF. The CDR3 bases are TGTGCCAGCAGTACAGGTTACGAGCAGTACTTC.

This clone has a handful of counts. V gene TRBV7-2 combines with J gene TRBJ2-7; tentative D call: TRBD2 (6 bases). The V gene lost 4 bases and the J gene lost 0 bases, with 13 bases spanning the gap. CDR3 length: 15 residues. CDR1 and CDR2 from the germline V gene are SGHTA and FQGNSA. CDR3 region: CASSYVGDFSYEQYF. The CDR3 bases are TGTGCCAGCAGCTACGTAGGGGACTTCTCCTACGAGCAGTACTTC.

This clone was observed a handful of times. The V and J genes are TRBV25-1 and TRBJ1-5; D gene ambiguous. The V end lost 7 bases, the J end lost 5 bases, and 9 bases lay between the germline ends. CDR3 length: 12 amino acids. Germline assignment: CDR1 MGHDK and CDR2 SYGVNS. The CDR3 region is CASTGGDQPQHF. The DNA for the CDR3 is TGTGCCAGCACTGGAGGTGATCAGCCCCAGCATTTT.

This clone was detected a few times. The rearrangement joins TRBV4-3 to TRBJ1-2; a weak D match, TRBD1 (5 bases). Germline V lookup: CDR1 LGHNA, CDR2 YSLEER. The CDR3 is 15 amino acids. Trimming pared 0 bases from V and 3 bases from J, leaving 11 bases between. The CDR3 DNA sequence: TGCGCCAGCAGCCAAGATACAGGAGGGCACTATGGCTACACCTTC. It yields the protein CASSQDTGGHYGYTF.

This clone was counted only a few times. The CDR3 bases are TGTGCCAGCAATCGTCTTAGCAATCAGCCCCAGCATTTT. It encodes CASNRLSNQPQHF. The chain employs TRBV6-6 and TRBJ1-5; D call uncertain. Trimming stripped 7 bases from V and 0 bases from J, with 7 bases between. Germline V lookup: CDR1 MNHNY, CDR2 SVGAGI (reference sequence). The CDR3 length is 13 residues.

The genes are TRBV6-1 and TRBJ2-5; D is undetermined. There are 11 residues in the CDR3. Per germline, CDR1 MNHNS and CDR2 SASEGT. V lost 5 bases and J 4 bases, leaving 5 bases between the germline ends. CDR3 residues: CASSFLETQYF. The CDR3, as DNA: TGTGCCAGCAGTTTTCTAGAGACCCAGTACTTC.

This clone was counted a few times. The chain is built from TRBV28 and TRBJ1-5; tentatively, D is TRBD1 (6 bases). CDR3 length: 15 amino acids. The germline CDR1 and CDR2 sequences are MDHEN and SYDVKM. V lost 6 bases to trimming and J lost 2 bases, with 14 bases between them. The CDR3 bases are TGTGCCAGCAGCTCCACAGGGAACGGCAATCAGCCCCAGCATTTT. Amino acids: CASSSTGNGNQPQHF.

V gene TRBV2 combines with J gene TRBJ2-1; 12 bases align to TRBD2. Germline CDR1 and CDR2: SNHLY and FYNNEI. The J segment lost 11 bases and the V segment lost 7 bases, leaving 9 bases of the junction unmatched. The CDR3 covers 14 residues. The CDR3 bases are TGTGCCAGCATCGAGGGACTAGCGGGCCCCAAGCAGTTCTTC. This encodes CASIEGLAGPKQFF.

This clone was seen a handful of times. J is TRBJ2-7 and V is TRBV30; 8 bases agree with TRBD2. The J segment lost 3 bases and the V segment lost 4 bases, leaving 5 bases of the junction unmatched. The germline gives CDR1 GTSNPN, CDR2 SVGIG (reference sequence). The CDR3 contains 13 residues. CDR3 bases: TGTGCCTGGACCGGGACTAGTCTCTACGAGCAGTACTTC. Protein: CAWTGTSLYEQYF.

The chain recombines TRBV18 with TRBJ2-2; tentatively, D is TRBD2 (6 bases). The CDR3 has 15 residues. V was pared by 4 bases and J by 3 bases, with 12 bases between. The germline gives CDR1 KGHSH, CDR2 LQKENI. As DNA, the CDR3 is TGTGCCAGCTCACGACCGGGACTGTACACCGGGGAGCTGTTTTTT. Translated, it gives CASSRPGLYTGELFF.

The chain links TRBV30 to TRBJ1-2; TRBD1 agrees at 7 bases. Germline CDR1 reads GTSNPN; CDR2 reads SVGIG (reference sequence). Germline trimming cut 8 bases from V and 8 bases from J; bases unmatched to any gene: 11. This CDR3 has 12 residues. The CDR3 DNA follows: TGTGCCAGCCTCGACAGGGCCCAGGGCTACACCTTC. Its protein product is CASLDRAQGYTF.

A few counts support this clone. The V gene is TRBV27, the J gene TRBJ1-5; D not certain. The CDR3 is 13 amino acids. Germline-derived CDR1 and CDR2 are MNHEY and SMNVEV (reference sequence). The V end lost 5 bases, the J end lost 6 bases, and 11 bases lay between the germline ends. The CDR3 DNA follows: TGTGCCAGCAGTCGGCAGGAGGGTCAGCCCCAGCATTTT. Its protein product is CASSRQEGQPQHF.

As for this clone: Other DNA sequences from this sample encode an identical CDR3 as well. In DNA form, the CDR3 reads TGTGCCAGCAGCGGAGGACAGGGCGCGAACACCGGGGAGCTGTTTTTT. This codes for CASSGGQGANTGELFF. This chain links TRBV9 with TRBJ2-2, with 8 nucleotides matching TRBD1. Germline lookup yields CDR1 SGDLS and CDR2 YYNGEE. Trimming took 3 bases from V and 0 from J; bases not matched to a gene: 4. The CDR3 is 16 amino acids.